The following is a TCR beta chain sequence with its context. Its antigen is unknown. Donors, healthy HIV-negative adults, lacked recent acute infections or vaccinations. Germline CDR1 is SEHNR and CDR2 is FQNEAQ (reference sequence). V dropped 5 bases and J dropped 5 bases, with 16 bases sitting between them. This CDR3 has 14 amino acids. The data originate from a study of shared clonotypes between healthy human individuals. Study-wide findings and caveats: Owing to a small donor count, the genetic and exposure-history diversity represented was limited. Clonotypes which were not shared had lower generation probabilities than clonotypes that all four donors shared. Estimated richness values were generally larger in naive subsets than in memory subsets.

Only in-frame clones appear in the TCRdb table, and some are missing; sequencing was by immunoSEQ multiplex PCR. The table includes some 700,000 clones, less than 95% detected once. Sequencing was performed on memory CD8+ T cells from PBMCs. Subset defined: CD45RO+ cells pooled with CCR7-negative TemRA cells. The sequence was collected from a man aged 18 to 30 in good health. Some clones in this sample may be carry-over from other donors' samples. The chain couples TRBV7-9 to TRBJ2-7; weak D call: TRBD1 (7 bases). This chain's CDR3 is CASSPSGGRHEQYF. The CDR3 DNA reads as TGTGCCAGCAGCCCATCAGGGGGGAGGCACGAGCAGTACTTC.